This is a list of T cell receptor beta chains from one sample in a study of tumor-infiltrating lymphocytes in oesophageal squamous cell carcinoma. TCRdb re-called the PCR reads with MiXCR, one entry per CDR3 protein. This sample carries fewer than 20,000 distinct CDR3 sequences, 45% to 50% of them seen once, and the ten largest clones take about 44%. The material sequenced was normal esophageal tissue next to the tumor. Every receptor here comes from a female donor with esophageal squamous cell carcinoma. The CDR3 runs from the conserved cysteine through the conserved F or W. The D gene is left open where the match is weak. Some rows mark clone size as missing; the rest say once, few, many or name a class of expanded clone.

J gene: TRBJ2-5; V gene: TRBV10-3; clone size: many; D gene: -; CDR3 DNA: TGTGCCATCAGGGAGGGTGCAAAAGAGACCCAGTACTTC; CDR3 protein: CAIREGAKETQYF
J gene: TRBJ2-5; V gene: TRBV5-1; clone size: many; D gene: TRBD2; CDR3 DNA: TGCGCCAGCAGCTTGACTAGCGGGGGCCGGGAGACCCAGTACTTC; CDR3 protein: CASSLTSGGRETQYF
J gene: TRBJ2-5; V gene: TRBV11-3; clone size: -; D gene: -; CDR3 DNA: TGTGCCAGCAGCTCCGGGACGAGAGAGACCCAGTACTTC; CDR3 protein: CASSSGTRETQYF
J gene: TRBJ2-5; V gene: TRBV7-2; clone size: few; D gene: -; CDR3 DNA: TGTGCCAGCAGCTTAACAGGGTATCAAGAGACCCAGTACTTC; CDR3 protein: CASSLTGYQETQYF
J gene: TRBJ1-2; V gene: TRBV19; clone size: many; D gene: TRBD1; CDR3 DNA: TGTGCCAGTAGTACGCAGGGGGCGTTTGATGGCTACACCTTC; CDR3 protein: CASSTQGAFDGYTF
J gene: TRBJ2-1; V gene: TRBV7-6; clone size: -; D gene: TRBD2; CDR3 DNA: TGTGCTAGCAGCTTAGCGGGCAGCCGATTAACGAGCTACAATGAGCAGTTCTTC; CDR3 protein: CASSLAGSRLTSYNEQFF
J gene: TRBJ2-1; V gene: TRBV6-1; clone size: -; D gene: TRBD1; CDR3 DNA: TGTGCCAGCAGTGATTTAGACAGGGAAGGATCCTACGAGCAGTTCTTC; CDR3 protein: CASSDLDREGSYEQFF
J gene: TRBJ2-1; V gene: TRBV6-1; clone size: -; D gene: -; CDR3 DNA: TGTGCCAGCAGTTATAGCGCGGTAAGCTCCTACAATGAGCAGTTCTTC; CDR3 protein: CASSYSAVSSYNEQFF
J gene: TRBJ1-2; V gene: TRBV7-2; clone size: -; D gene: -; CDR3 DNA: TGTGCCAGCAGCGATCAGGTCTTGGTTGGCTACACCTTC; CDR3 protein: CASSDQVLVGYTF
J gene: TRBJ2-3; V gene: TRBV6-6; clone size: medium-sized; D gene: -; CDR3 DNA: TGTGCCAGCAGTTACTCTGCAGTTAGCACAGATACGCAGTATTTT; CDR3 protein: CASSYSAVSTDTQYF
J gene: TRBJ1-2; V gene: TRBV5-6; clone size: -; D gene: -; CDR3 DNA: TGTGCCAGCAGCCGCGATGGTATGGGGTTTGGCTACACCTTC; CDR3 protein: CASSRDGMGFGYTF
J gene: TRBJ2-7; V gene: TRBV12-3/TRBV12-4; clone size: -; D gene: -; CDR3 DNA: TGTGCCAGCAGTCGTGGGACGGGGAATAATTCACCCCTCCACTTC; CDR3 protein: CASSRGTGNNSPLHF
J gene: TRBJ2-1; V gene: TRBV20-1; clone size: few; D gene: -; CDR3 DNA: TGCAGTGCTAGAACTAGTGGGAGAGCGGATGAGCAGTTCTTC; CDR3 protein: CSARTSGRADEQFF
J gene: TRBJ2-7; V gene: TRBV12-3/TRBV12-4; clone size: many; D gene: -; CDR3 DNA: TGTGCCAGCAGTTTAGGGGGGCCGAGGGGCGAGCAGTACTTC; CDR3 protein: CASSLGGPRGEQYF
J gene: TRBJ2-7; V gene: TRBV7-2; clone size: -; D gene: -; CDR3 DNA: TGTGCCAGCAGCCTCATCCGGGCAAACTACGAGCAGTACTTC; CDR3 protein: CASSLIRANYEQYF
J gene: TRBJ1-1; V gene: TRBV11-2; clone size: many; D gene: -; CDR3 DNA: TGTGCCAGCAGCGTCCGGGTCTCGAACACTGAAGCTTTCTTT; CDR3 protein: CASSVRVSNTEAFF
J gene: TRBJ1-1; V gene: TRBV6-1; clone size: medium-sized; D gene: TRBD1; CDR3 DNA: TGTGCCAGCAGTGAAGTCGCTCAGACAGGGGGTCCCTTGAACACTGAAGCTTTCTTT; CDR3 protein: CASSEVAQTGGPLNTEAFF
J gene: TRBJ2-6; V gene: TRBV7-3; clone size: -; D gene: TRBD1; CDR3 DNA: TGTGCCAGCAGTTTCGATTGGGACAGCGAGAGCTCTGGGGCCAACGTCCTGACTTTC; CDR3 protein: CASSFDWDSESSGANVLTF
J gene: TRBJ2-2; V gene: TRBV7-9; clone size: many; D gene: -; CDR3 DNA: TGTGCCAGCAGCCTAGATCGTGGGGCCACCGGGGAGCTGTTTTTT; CDR3 protein: CASSLDRGATGELFF
J gene: TRBJ1-1; V gene: TRBV7-3; clone size: -; D gene: -; CDR3 DNA: TGTGCCAGCAGCTCAGGACCCTTGAACACTGAAGCTTTCTTT; CDR3 protein: CASSSGPLNTEAFF
J gene: TRBJ2-7; V gene: TRBV28; clone size: -; D gene: -; CDR3 DNA: TGTGCCAGCAAGGGAGGAGGGGAAAACTACGAGCAGTACTTC; CDR3 protein: CASKGGGENYEQYF
J gene: TRBJ2-1; V gene: TRBV20-1; clone size: few; D gene: TRBD1; CDR3 DNA: TGCAGTGCTAACCGGATACGGGACAGTTACTACAATGAGCAGTTCTTC; CDR3 protein: CSANRIRDSYYNEQFF
J gene: TRBJ2-7; V gene: TRBV7-6; clone size: few; D gene: TRBD1; CDR3 DNA: TGTGCCAGCAGCTTAGGGGACAGATACGAGCAGTACTTC; CDR3 protein: CASSLGDRYEQYF
J gene: TRBJ1-2; V gene: TRBV18; clone size: few; D gene: -; CDR3 DNA: TGTGCCAGCTCACCACCGGCAGAGCCTTATGGCTACACCTTC; CDR3 protein: CASSPPAEPYGYTF
J gene: TRBJ2-7; V gene: TRBV6-5; clone size: -; D gene: TRBD2; CDR3 DNA: TGTGCCAGCAGACCTTGGGCTAGCGGGAGAGAGCAGTACTTC; CDR3 protein: CASRPWASGREQYF
J gene: TRBJ2-4; V gene: TRBV4-3; clone size: -; D gene: TRBD2; CDR3 DNA: TGCGCCAGCAGCCAAGATGCTAGCGGGGGACTAAAAAACATTCAGTACTTC; CDR3 protein: CASSQDASGGLKNIQYF
J gene: TRBJ2-3; V gene: TRBV6-6; clone size: medium-sized; D gene: -; CDR3 DNA: TGTGCCAGCAGTTACGAGCGGTGGAGCACAGATACGCAGTATTTT; CDR3 protein: CASSYERWSTDTQYF
J gene: TRBJ2-4; V gene: TRBV28; clone size: medium-sized; D gene: -; CDR3 DNA: TGTGCCAGCAGACCCCTCAGGGTTGCCAAAAACATTCAGTACTTC; CDR3 protein: CASRPLRVAKNIQYF
J gene: TRBJ2-3; V gene: TRBV7-6; clone size: few; D gene: TRBD2; CDR3 DNA: TGTGCCAGCAGCTTAGAACCGGGACTACAGACTACGCAGTATTTT; CDR3 protein: CASSLEPGLQTTQYF
J gene: TRBJ2-3; V gene: TRBV7-3; clone size: -; D gene: TRBD2; CDR3 DNA: TGTGCCAGCAGCTCCGAGGGGAGGGAGGGGACAGATACGCAGTATTTT; CDR3 protein: CASSSEGREGTDTQYF
J gene: TRBJ2-7; V gene: TRBV7-2; clone size: -; D gene: -; CDR3 DNA: TGTGCCAGCAGCTCGGACGACCACGAGCAGTACTTC; CDR3 protein: CASSSDDHEQYF
J gene: TRBJ1-5; V gene: TRBV7-8; clone size: many; D gene: -; CDR3 DNA: TGTGCCAGCAGCCGATCAGATTATAGCAATCAGCCCCAGCATTTT; CDR3 protein: CASSRSDYSNQPQHF
J gene: TRBJ1-6; V gene: TRBV11-2; clone size: many; D gene: -; CDR3 DNA: TGTGCCAGCAGCTGGGGACGGGATTCACCCCTCCACTTT; CDR3 protein: CASSWGRDSPLHF
J gene: TRBJ2-3; V gene: TRBV12-3/TRBV12-4; clone size: -; D gene: -; CDR3 DNA: TGTGCCAGCAGAGGACTAAACACAGATACGCAGTATTTT; CDR3 protein: CASRGLNTDTQYF
J gene: TRBJ2-1; V gene: TRBV5-6; clone size: many; D gene: TRBD2; CDR3 DNA: TGTGCCAGCAGCTTGGGGCGGGGGGGGGTGCATGAGCAGTTCTTC; CDR3 protein: CASSLGRGGVHEQFF
J gene: TRBJ2-3; V gene: TRBV7-6; clone size: -; D gene: TRBD2; CDR3 DNA: TGTGCTAGCAGCTTAAGTAGGGCGGGAGAGCGCCGCCGATGGGATACGCAGTATTTT; CDR3 protein: CASSLSRAGERRRWDTQYF
J gene: TRBJ2-1; V gene: TRBV7-9; clone size: -; D gene: -; CDR3 DNA: TGTGCCAGCAGCTTAGTCGGGGGGCCTTACAATGAGCAGTTCTTC; CDR3 protein: CASSLVGGPYNEQFF
J gene: TRBJ2-7; V gene: TRBV12-3/TRBV12-4; clone size: -; D gene: TRBD1; CDR3 DNA: TGTGCCAGCAGTTTATATGGGACAGCCGCGAACGAGCAGTACTTC; CDR3 protein: CASSLYGTAANEQYF
J gene: TRBJ2-5; V gene: TRBV11-3; clone size: once; D gene: -; CDR3 DNA: TGTGCCAGCAGCTTAGCGGACCAAGAGACCCAGTACTTC; CDR3 protein: CASSLADQETQYF
J gene: TRBJ2-1; V gene: TRBV20-1; clone size: -; D gene: TRBD2; CDR3 DNA: TGCAGTGCATCCGGGGGGGAAGTCAATGAGCAGTTCTTC; CDR3 protein: CSASGGEVNEQFF
J gene: TRBJ2-5; V gene: TRBV7-2; clone size: -; D gene: -; CDR3 DNA: TGTGCCAGCAGCTTAGCGGGCGGAGTGCGGCACAATGAGCAGTACTTC; CDR3 protein: CASSLAGGVRHNEQYF
J gene: TRBJ2-3; V gene: TRBV7-2; clone size: few; D gene: -; CDR3 DNA: TGTGCCAGCAGCCCCTCGGGGATCAATACGCAGTATTTT; CDR3 protein: CASSPSGINTQYF
J gene: TRBJ2-1; V gene: TRBV7-3; clone size: -; D gene: TRBD1; CDR3 DNA: TGTGCCAGCAGCTTAATAGGTGGACAGGGGTACAATGAGCAGTTCTTC; CDR3 protein: CASSLIGGQGYNEQFF
J gene: TRBJ2-1; V gene: TRBV7-9; clone size: medium-sized; D gene: TRBD2; CDR3 DNA: TGTGCCAGCAGCTTAGCGCATGGGGGGGGAGACAGAAGCTCCTACAATGAGCAGTTCTTC; CDR3 protein: CASSLAHGGGDRSSYNEQFF
J gene: TRBJ2-6; V gene: TRBV7-9; clone size: many; D gene: -; CDR3 DNA: -; CDR3 protein: CASTYRGLWLHLRF
J gene: TRBJ2-5; V gene: TRBV10-3; clone size: many; D gene: -; CDR3 DNA: TGTGCCATCAGTGATATCACCATCAACGGGCAAGAGACCCAGTACTTC; CDR3 protein: CAISDITINGQETQYF
J gene: TRBJ2-6; V gene: TRBV7-3; clone size: once; D gene: -; CDR3 DNA: TGTGCCAGCAGCCCGTCTGGGGCCAACGTCCTGACTTTC; CDR3 protein: CASSPSGANVLTF
J gene: TRBJ2-5; V gene: TRBV6-1; clone size: medium-sized; D gene: -; CDR3 DNA: TGTGCCAGCCTTTCCCTTGGGGAGTGGACCCAGTACTTC; CDR3 protein: CASLSLGEWTQYF
J gene: TRBJ2-3; V gene: TRBV7-9; clone size: medium-sized; D gene: TRBD2; CDR3 DNA: TGTGCCAGCAGCTTAGGGGCTAGCGGCCCGACAGATACGCAGTATTTT; CDR3 protein: CASSLGASGPTDTQYF
J gene: TRBJ2-1; V gene: TRBV12-3/TRBV12-4; clone size: -; D gene: TRBD2; CDR3 DNA: TGTGCCAGCAGTCGACTAGCGGGAGGCTACAATGAGCAGTTCTTC; CDR3 protein: CASSRLAGGYNEQFF